This T cell receptor beta chain was captured by sequencing in a study of shared clonotypes between healthy human individuals. Study at large: The study used three CD4 naive, three CD4 memory, two CD8 naive and one CD8 memory plate per donor.

Germline assignment: CDR1 MGHRA and CDR2 YSYEKL. The CDR3 runs to 14 residues. Assay execution took place at the deep level. The protocol was immunoSEQ multiplex PCR, while the TCRdb copy is restricted to in-frame clones and leaves out a portion. The data contain roughly 590,000 clones, nearly 97% of them seen just once; the ten biggest clones take up 0.11%. The naive CD8 population came from CD45RO-negative cells selected for CCR7, without terminally differentiated effector memory CD45RA+ cells. The rearrangement links TRBV4-1 to TRBJ2-5; TRBD2 might be the D (6 bases). Judging by the DNA end, TRBJ2-7 fits better; the J call may be wrong. This TCR was recovered from a woman aged 25 to 45 in good health. Sequencing was carried out using naive CD8+ T cells sorted from blood. The CDR3 coding sequence is TGCGCCAGCAGCCTGGGACTCGAGTCCTACGAGCAGTACTTC. Amino acids: CASSLGLESYEQYF.